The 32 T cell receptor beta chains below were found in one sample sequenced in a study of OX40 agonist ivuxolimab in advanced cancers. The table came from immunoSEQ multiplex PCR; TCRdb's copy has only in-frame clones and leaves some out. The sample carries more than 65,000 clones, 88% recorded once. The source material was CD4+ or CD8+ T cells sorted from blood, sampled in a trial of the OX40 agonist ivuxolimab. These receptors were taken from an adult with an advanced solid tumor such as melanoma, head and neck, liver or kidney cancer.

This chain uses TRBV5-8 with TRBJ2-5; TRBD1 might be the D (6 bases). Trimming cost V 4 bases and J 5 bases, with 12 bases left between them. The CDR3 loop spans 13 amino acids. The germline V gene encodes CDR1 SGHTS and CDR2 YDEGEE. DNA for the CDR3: TGTGCCAGCAGCCCGGACAGCTGGGAGACCCAGTACTTC. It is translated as CASSPDSWETQYF.

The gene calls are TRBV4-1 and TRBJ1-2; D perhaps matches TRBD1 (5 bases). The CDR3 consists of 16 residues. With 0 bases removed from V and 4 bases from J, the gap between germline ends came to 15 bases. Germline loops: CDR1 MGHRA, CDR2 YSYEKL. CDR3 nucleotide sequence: TGCGCCAGCAGCCAAGATGGTGCAGGGTTAACCTATGGCTACACCTTC. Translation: CASSQDGAGLTYGYTF.

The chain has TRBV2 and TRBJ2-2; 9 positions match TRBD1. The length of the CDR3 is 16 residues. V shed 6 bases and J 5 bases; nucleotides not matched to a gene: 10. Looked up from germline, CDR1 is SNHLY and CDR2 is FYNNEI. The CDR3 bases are TGTGCCAGCAGGGTGCCCGGGACAGGGAGAACCGGGGAGCTGTTTTTT. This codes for CASRVPGTGRTGELFF.

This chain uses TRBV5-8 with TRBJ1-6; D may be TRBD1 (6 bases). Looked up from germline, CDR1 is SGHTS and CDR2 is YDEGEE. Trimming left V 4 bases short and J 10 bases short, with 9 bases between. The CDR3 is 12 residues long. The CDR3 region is CASSQQGSPLHF. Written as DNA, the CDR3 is TGTGCCAGCAGCCAACAGGGCTCACCCCTCCACTTT.

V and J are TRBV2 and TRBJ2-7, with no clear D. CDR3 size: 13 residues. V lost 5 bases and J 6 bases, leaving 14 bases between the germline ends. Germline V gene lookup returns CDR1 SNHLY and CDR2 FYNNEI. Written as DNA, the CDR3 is TGTGCCAGCAGTTACTCCGATCTGGGCGAGCAGTACTTC. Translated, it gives CASSYSDLGEQYF.

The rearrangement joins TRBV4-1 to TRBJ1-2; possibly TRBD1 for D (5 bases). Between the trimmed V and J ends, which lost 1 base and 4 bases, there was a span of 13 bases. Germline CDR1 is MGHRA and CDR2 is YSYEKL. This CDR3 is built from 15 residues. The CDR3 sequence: CASSQGTTEIYGYTF. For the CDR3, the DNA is TGCGCCAGCAGCCAAGGGACAACGGAGATCTATGGCTACACCTTC.

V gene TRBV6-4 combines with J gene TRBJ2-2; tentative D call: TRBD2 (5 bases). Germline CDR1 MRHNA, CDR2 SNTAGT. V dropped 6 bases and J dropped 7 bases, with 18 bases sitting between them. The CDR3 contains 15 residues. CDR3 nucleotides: TGTGCCAGCAGGACCGGGTCCCCCGGGAACGGGGAGCTGTTTTTT. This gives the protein CASRTGSPGNGELFF.

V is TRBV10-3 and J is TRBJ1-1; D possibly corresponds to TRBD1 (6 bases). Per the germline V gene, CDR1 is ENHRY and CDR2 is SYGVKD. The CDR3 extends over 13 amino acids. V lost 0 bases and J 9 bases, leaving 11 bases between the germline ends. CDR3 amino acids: CAISESGGGQAFF. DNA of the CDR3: TGTGCCATCAGTGAGTCGGGGGGCGGACAAGCTTTCTTT.

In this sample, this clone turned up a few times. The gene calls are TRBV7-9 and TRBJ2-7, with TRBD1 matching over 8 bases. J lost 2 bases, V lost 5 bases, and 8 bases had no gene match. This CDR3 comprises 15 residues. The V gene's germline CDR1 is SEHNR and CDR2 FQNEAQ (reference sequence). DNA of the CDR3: TGTGCCAGCAGCCGGGGACAGGCGACCGCCTACGAGCAGTACTTC. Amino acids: CASSRGQATAYEQYF.

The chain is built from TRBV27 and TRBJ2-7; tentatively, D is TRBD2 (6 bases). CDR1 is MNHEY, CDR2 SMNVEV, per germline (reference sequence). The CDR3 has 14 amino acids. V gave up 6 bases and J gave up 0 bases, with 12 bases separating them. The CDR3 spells CASSLGTYSYEQYF. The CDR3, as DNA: TGTGCCAGCAGCCTCGGGACTTACTCCTACGAGCAGTACTTC.

The CDR3 loop reads CASSLPDRSYNEQFF. DNA of the CDR3: TGCGCCAGCAGCTTACCTGACAGATCCTACAATGAGCAGTTCTTC. The rearrangement joins TRBV5-1 to TRBJ2-1; weak D call: TRBD1 (5 bases). Germline V gene data show CDR1 as SGHRS and CDR2 as YFSETQ. The V end lost 2 bases, the J end lost 1 base, and 10 bases lay between the germline ends. CDR3 length: 15 amino acids.

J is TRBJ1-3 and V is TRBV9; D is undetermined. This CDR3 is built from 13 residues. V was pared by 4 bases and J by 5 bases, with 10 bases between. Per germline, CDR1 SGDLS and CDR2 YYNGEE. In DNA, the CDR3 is TGTGCCAGCAGCACCCCAAGTAGAAACACCATATATTTT. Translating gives CASSTPSRNTIYF. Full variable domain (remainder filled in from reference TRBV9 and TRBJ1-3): DSGVTQTPKHLITATGQRVTLRCSPRSGDLSVYWYQQSLDQGLQFLIQYYNGEERAKGNILERFSAQQFPDLHSELNLSSLELGDSALYFCASSTPSRNTIYFGEGSWLTVV.

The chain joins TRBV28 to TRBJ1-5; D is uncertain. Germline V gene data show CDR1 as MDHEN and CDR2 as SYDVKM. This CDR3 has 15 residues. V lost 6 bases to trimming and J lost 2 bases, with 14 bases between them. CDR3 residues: CASRRGELGNQPQHF. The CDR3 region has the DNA TGTGCCAGCAGGAGAGGTGAGTTGGGCAATCAGCCCCAGCATTTT.

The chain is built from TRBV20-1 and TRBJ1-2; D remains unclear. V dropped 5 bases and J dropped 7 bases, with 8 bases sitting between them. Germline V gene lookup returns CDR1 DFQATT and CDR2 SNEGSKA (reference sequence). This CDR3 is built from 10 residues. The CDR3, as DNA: TGCAGTGCTTACTCTTTTGGCTACACCTTC. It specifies CSAYSFGYTF.

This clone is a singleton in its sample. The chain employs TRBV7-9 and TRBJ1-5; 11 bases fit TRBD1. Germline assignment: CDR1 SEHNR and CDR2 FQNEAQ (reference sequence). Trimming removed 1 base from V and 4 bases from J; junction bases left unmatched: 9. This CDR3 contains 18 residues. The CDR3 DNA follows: TGTGCCAGCAGCTTAGGGACCGATGGGACAGGGGGGAATCAGCCCCAGCATTTT. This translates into CASSLGTDGTGGNQPQHF.

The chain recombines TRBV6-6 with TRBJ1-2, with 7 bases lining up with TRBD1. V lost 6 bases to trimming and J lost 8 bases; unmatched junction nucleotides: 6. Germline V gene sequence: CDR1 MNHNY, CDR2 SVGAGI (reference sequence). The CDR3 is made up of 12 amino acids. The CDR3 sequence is CASRPTGRGYTF. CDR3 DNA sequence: TGTGCCAGCAGACCGACAGGGCGAGGCTACACCTTC.

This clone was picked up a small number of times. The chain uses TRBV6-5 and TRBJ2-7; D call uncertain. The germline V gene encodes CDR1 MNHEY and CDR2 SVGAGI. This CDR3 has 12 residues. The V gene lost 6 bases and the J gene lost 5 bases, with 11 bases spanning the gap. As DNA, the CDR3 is TGTGCCAGCAGGGATCTGAAGCACGAGCAGTACTTC. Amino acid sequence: CASRDLKHEQYF.

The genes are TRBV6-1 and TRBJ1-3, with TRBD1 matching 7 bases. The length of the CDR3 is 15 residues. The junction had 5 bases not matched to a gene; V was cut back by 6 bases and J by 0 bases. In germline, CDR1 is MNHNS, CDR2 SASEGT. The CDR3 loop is CASSPRGSSGNTIYF. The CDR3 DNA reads TGTGCCAGCAGCCCCAGGGGGAGCTCTGGAAACACCATATATTTT.

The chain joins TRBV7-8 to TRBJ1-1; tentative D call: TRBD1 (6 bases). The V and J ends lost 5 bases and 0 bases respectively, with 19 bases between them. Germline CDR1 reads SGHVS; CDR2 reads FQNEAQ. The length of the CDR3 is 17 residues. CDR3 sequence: CASSKLGGGRMNTEAFF. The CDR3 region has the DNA TGTGCCAGCAGCAAATTGGGAGGGGGAAGAATGAACACTGAAGCTTTCTTT. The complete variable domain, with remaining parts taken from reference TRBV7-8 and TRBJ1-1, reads GAGVSQSPRYKVAKRGQDVALRCDPISGHVSLFWYQQALGQGPEFLTYFQNEAQLDKSGLPSDRFFAERPEGSVSTLKIQRTQQEDSAVYLCASSKLGGGRMNTEAFFGQGTRLTVV.

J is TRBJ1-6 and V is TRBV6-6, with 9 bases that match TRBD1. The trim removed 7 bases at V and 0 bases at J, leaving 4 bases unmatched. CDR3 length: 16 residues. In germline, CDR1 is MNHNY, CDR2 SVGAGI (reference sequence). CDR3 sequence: CASKGQGSSYNSPLHF. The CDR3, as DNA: TGTGCCAGCAAAGGACAGGGGAGCTCCTATAATTCACCCCTCCACTTT.

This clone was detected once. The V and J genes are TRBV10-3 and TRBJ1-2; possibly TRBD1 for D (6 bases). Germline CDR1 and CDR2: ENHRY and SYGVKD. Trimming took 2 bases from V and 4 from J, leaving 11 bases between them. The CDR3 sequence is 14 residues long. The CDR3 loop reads CAISEEQGVYGYTF. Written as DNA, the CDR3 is TGTGCCATCAGTGAGGAACAGGGCGTCTATGGCTACACCTTC.

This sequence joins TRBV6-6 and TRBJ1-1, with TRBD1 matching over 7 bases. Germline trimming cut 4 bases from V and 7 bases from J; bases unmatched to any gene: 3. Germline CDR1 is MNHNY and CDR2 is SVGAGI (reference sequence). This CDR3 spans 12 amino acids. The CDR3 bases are TGTGCCAGCAGTTCCGGACAGGTTGAAGCTTTCTTT. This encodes CASSSGQVEAFF.

Here the CDR3 DNA reads TGTGCCAGCAGGGGGGGTGTTCCCTACTATGGCTACACCTTC. Translated, it gives CASRGGVPYYGYTF. The rearrangement joins TRBV2 to TRBJ1-2; a weak D match, TRBD1 (5 bases). The germline V gene encodes CDR1 SNHLY and CDR2 FYNNEI. The CDR3 totals 14 residues. Trimming removed 6 bases from V and 3 bases from J, with 14 bases in between.

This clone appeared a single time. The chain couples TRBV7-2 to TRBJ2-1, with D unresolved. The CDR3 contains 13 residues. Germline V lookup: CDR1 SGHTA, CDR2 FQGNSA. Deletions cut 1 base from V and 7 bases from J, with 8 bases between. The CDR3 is CASSLGLINEQFF. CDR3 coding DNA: TGTGCCAGCAGCTTAGGGCTTATAAATGAGCAGTTCTTC. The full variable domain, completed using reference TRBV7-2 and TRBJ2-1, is GAGVSQSPSNKVTEKGKDVELRCDPISGHTALYWYRQSLGQGLEFLIYFQGNSAPDKSGLPSDRFSAERTGGSVSTLTIQRTQQEDSAVYLCASSLGLINEQFFGPGTRLTVL.

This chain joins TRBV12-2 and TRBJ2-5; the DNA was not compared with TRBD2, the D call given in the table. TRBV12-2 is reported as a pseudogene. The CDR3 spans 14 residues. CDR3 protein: CASRFCGLKETQYF. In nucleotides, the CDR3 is TGTGCAAGTCGCTTTTGCGGATTGAAAGAGACCCAGTACTTC.

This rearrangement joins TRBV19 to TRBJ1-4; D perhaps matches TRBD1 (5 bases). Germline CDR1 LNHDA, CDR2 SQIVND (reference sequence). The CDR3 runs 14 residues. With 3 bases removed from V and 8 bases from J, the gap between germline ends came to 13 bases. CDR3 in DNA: TGTGCCAGTAGTATGGGGGTCGGCCAAGAAAAACTGTTTTTT. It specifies CASSMGVGQEKLFF.

CDR3 nucleotides: TGCGCCAGCAGCAAAGACGGGACAGCGAGCTATGGCTACACCTTC. It is translated as CASSKDGTASYGYTF. The chain is built from TRBV5-1 and TRBJ1-2; TRBD1 matches 7 bases. Germline V CDR1 and CDR2: SGHRS, YFSETQ. The trim removed 4 bases at V and 4 bases at J, leaving 10 bases unmatched. The CDR3 consists of 15 residues.

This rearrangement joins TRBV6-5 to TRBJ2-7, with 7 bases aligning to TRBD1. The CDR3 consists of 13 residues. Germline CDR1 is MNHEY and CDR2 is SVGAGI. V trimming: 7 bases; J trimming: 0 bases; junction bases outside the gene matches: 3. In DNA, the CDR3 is TGTGCCAGCACCCCAGGGGGCTCCTACGAGCAGTACTTC. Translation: CASTPGGSYEQYF.

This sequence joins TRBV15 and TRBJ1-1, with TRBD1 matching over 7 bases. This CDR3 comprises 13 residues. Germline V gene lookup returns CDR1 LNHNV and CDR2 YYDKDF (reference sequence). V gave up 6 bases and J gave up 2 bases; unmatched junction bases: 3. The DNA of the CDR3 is TGTGCCACCAGGGACAGGACTAACACTGAAGCTTTCTTT. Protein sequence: CATRDRTNTEAFF.

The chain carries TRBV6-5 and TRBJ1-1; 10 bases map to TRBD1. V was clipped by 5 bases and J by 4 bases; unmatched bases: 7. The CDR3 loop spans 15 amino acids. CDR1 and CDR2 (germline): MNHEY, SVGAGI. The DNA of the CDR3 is TGTGCCAGCAGTCGGGCCGGGACAGGGGCCACTGAAGCTTTCTTT. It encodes CASSRAGTGATEAFF.

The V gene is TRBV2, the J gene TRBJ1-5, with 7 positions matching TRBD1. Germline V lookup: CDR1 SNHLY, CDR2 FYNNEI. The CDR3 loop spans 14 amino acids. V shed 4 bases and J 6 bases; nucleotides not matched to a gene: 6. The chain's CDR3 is CASSVEGAVQPQHF. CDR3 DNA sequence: TGTGCCAGCAGTGTGGAGGGGGCGGTTCAGCCCCAGCATTTT.

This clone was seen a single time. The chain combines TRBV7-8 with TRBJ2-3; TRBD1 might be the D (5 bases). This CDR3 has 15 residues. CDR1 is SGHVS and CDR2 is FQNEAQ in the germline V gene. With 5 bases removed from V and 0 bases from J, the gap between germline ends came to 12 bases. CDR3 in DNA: TGTGCCAGCAGCCCTACTTACAGGAGCACAGATACGCAGTATTTT. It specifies CASSPTYRSTDTQYF.